Sequencing of this T cell receptor (beta chain) was carried out in a study of T cell changes during pregnancy in multiple sclerosis. This clone came up once. V lost 0 bases and J lost 6; bases outside the gene matches: 5. CDR3 size: 16 residues. Germline CDR1 SGHRS, CDR2 YFSETQ. TCRdb keeps only in-frame clones here, not all; method: immunoSEQ multiplex PCR. The sample gives 48,000 or so clones, over 75% of which show up once; around 1.3% is in the top ten. The sample consisted of CD4+ T cells from peripheral blood mononuclear cells, taken in the second trimester of pregnancy. The sequence was obtained from a female donor with multiple sclerosis, enrolled in a pregnancy study. The chain links TRBV5-1 to TRBJ2-1; 11 bases agree with TRBD2. The CDR3 reads CASSLEASGRTNEQFF. As DNA, the CDR3 is TGCGCCAGCAGCTTGGAAGCTAGCGGGAGGACCAATGAGCAGTTCTTC.